This T cell receptor (beta chain) emerged from a study of blood T cell repertoires in COVID-19. The overall study: Some COVID-19 samples were acute and others convalescent; all came from the United States, Italy and Spain. Sample material is recorded as cDNA or gDNA derived from T cells, B-cell-depleted T cells, or PBMCs.

The CDR3 runs 15 residues. Trimming shortened V by 2 bases and J by 1 base, and 12 bases separated the two germline ends. Germline V gene sequence: CDR1 SGHRS, CDR2 YFSETQ. How the authors handled the data: Reference gene primers were amplified, and this amplification served to estimate nucleated cell counts. The method was immunoSEQ multiplex PCR; TCRdb's version includes in-frame clones alone and lacks a portion of them. V, J and clone size are taken as reported in that table, and D and trimming were inferred from the DNA itself. The table records 350,000 to 550,000 clones, about 89% of them present only once.

J is TRBJ1-1 and V is TRBV5-1, with D maybe TRBD1 (6 bases). The sequence came from a woman between 25 and 40 years old with acute or convalescent COVID-19. The sample was peripheral blood. CDR3 sequence: CASSFSRTANTEAFF. DNA for the CDR3: TGCGCCAGCAGCTTCTCTCGGACAGCGAACACTGAAGCTTTCTTT.